This T cell receptor (beta chain) emerged from a study of blood T cell repertoires in COVID-19. The CDR3 extends over 12 amino acids. Germline assignment: CDR1 WSHSY and CDR2 SAAADI. Trimming stripped 8 bases from V and 9 bases from J, with 11 bases between. TCRdb's table, derived via immunoSEQ multiplex PCR, lists solely in-frame clones and lacks some. The sample lists some 240,000 clones, 89% occurring once. The rearrangement uses TRBV10-2 and TRBJ1-6; TRBD1 might be the D (5 bases). The receptor comes from a man between 60 and 70 years old who had recovered from COVID-19. What was sequenced was peripheral blood. In DNA form, the CDR3 reads TGCGCCAGCGGGTCGGGGGGTTCACCCCTCCACTTT. Translated: CASGSGGSPLHF.